The clone carrying this T cell receptor (beta chain) has more than one count but fewer than ten. The entry originates in a study of shared clonotypes between healthy human individuals. The CDR3 covers 12 residues. Germline V gives CDR1 MNHNS, CDR2 SASEGT. V was shortened by 4 bases and J by 1 base, with 5 bases between the two germline ends. TCRdb's table, derived via immunoSEQ multiplex PCR, lists solely in-frame clones and lacks some. The profile shows hundreds of thousands of clones, about three quarters of them singletons. Sequenced material: memory CD4+ T cells sorted from blood. Described subset: CD45RA-negative fraction. The chain employs TRBV6-1 and TRBJ2-7, with D perhaps matching TRBD1 (5 bases). This TCR was recovered from a young woman in good health. The CDR3 loop reads CASSGTSYEQYF. CDR3 nucleotides: TGTGCCAGCAGTGGGACATCCTACGAGCAGTACTTC.